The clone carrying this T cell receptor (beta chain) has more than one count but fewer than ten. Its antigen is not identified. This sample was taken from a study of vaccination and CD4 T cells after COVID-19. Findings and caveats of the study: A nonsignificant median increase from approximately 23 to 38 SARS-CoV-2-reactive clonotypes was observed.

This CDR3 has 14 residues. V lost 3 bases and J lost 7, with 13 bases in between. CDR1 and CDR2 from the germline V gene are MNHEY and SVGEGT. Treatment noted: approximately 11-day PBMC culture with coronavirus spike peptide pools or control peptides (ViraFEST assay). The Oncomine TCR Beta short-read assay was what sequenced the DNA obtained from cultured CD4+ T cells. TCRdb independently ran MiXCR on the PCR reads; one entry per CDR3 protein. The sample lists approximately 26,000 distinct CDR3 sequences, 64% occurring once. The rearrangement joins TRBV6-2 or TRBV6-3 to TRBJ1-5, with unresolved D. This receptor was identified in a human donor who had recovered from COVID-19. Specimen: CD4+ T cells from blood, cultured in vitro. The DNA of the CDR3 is TGTGCCAGCAGTTATGCAAGCCGGGGACAGCCCCAGCATTTT. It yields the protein CASSYASRGQPQHF.